This T cell receptor beta chain came from a study of naive and memory T cell subsets. The study, taken as a whole, reports: A clonotype means one alpha or beta sequence, not an alpha/beta pair. Possibly reflecting memory cells re-expressing CD45RA, a few larger clonotypes occurred in naive repertoires, especially CD8.

To note about this clonotype: Its specificity is not known.

With 1 base clipped from V and 8 bases from J, the junction kept 16 bases outside the gene matches. The CDR3 has 18 amino acids. CDR1 is SGDLS and CDR2 is YYNGEE in the germline V gene. Four subsets defined by CD45RA and CD27 were sorted after CD3, CD4, CD8 and live/dead staining. Two oligonucleotides, mixed equimolar, formed the beta constant-region primer covering TRBC1 and TRBC2. Four rounds of PCR amplified the ligated cDNA using nested alpha and beta constant-region primers plus SP2. MiXCR, applied by TCRdb to the UMI-ligation and nested PCR reads, yields one record per CDR3 protein. The sample holds about 140,000 distinct CDR3 sequences, approximately 18% seen once.

The chain is built from TRBV9 and TRBJ2-1; 9 nucleotides line up with TRBD2. Sequencing was performed on naive CD8+ T cells from blood. The clonotype was recovered from a human donor in good health. In DNA, the CDR3 is TGTGCCAGCAGCGTATTCGAAACGGGGGCGGGAGGGGGTCATGAGCAGTTCTTC. Its protein product is CASSVFETGAGGGHEQFF.